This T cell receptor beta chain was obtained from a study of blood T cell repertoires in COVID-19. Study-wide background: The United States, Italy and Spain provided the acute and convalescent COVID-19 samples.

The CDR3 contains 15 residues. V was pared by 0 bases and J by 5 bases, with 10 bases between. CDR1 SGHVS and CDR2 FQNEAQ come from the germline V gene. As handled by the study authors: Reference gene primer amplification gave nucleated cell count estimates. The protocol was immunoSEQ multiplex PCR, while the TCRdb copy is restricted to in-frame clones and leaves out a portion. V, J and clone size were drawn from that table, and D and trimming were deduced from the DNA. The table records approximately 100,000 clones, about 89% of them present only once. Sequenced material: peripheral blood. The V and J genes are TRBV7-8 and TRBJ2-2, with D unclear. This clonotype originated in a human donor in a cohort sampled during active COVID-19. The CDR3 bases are TGTGCCAGCAGCTTAGCGGGCGTGGTTACCGGGGAGCTGTTTTTT. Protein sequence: CASSLAGVVTGELFF.